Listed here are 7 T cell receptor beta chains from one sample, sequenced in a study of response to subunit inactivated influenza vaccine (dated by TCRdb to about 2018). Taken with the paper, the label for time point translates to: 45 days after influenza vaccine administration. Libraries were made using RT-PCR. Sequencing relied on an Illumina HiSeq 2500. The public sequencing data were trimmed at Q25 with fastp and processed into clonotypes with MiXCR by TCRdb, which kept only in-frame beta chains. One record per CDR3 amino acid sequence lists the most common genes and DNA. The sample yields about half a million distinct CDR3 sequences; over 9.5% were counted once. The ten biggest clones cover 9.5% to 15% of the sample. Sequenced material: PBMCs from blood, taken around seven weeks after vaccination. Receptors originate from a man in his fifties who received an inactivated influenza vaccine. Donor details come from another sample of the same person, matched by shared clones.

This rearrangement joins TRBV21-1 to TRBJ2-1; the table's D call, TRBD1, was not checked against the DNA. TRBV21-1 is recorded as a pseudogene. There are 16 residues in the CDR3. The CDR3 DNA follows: TGTGCCAGCAGCCCTCGGGCAGGGTACGTCTACAATGAGCAGTTCTTC. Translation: CASSPRAGYVYNEQFF.

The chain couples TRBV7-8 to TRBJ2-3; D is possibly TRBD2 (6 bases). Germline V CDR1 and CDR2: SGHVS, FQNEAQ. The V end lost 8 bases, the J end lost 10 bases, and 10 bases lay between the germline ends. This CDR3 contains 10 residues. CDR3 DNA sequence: TGTGCCAGCGAAGGCGGGGCGCAGTATTTT. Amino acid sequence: CASEGGAQYF.

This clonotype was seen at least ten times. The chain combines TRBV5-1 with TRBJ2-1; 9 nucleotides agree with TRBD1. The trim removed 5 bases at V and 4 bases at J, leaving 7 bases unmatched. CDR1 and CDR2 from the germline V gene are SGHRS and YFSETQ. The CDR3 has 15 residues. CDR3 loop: CASSPDRGEYNEQFF. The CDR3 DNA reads TGCGCCAGCAGTCCGGACAGGGGTGAATACAATGAGCAGTTCTTC.

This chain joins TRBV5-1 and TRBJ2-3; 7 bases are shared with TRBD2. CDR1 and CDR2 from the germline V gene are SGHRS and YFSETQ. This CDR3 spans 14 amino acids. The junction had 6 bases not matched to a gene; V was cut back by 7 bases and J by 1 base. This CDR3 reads CASGTRGGTDTQYF. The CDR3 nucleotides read TGCGCCAGCGGAACTCGGGGGGGCACAGATACGCAGTATTTT.

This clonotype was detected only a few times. The CDR3 is CSARAGPLYEQYF. The CDR3 DNA follows: TGCAGTGCTAGAGCGGGACCCTTATACGAGCAGTACTTC. The chain carries TRBV20-1 and TRBJ2-7; D may match TRBD1 or TRBD2 (5 bases each). Germline-derived CDR1 and CDR2 are DFQATT and SNEGSKA (reference sequence). CDR3 size: 13 residues. The V end lost 1 base, the J end lost 4 bases, and 11 bases lay between the germline ends.

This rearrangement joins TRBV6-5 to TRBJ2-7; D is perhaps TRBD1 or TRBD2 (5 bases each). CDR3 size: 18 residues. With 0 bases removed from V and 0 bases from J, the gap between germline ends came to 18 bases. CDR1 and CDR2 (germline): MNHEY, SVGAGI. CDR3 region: CASSYSSPGTANSYEQYF. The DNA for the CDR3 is TGTGCCAGCAGTTACTCTTCACCCGGGACCGCCAACTCCTACGAGCAGTACTTC.

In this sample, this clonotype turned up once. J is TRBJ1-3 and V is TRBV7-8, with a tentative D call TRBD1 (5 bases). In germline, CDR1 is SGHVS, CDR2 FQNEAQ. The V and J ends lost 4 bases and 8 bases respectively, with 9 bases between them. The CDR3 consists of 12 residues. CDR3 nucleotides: TGTGCCAGCAGCTCCGGGACTCACACCATATATTTT. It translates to CASSSGTHTIYF. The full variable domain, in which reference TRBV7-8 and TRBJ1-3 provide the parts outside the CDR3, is GAGVSQSPRYKVAKRGQDVALRCDPISGHVSLFWYQQALGQGPEFLTYFQNEAQLDKSGLPSDRFFAERPEGSVSTLKIQRTQQEDSAVYLCASSSGTHTIYFGEGSWLTVV.